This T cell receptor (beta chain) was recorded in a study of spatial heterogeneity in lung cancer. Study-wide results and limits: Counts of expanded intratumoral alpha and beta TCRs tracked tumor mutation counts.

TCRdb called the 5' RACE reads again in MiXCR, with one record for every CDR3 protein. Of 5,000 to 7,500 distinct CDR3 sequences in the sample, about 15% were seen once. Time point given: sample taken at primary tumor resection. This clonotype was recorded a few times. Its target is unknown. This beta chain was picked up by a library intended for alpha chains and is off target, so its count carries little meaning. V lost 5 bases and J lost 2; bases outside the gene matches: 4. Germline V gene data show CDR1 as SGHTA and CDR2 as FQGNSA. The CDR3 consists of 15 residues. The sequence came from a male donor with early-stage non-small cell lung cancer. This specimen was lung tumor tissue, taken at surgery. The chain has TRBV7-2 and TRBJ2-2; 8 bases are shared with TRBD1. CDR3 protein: CASSTRGRNTGELFF. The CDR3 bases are TGTGCCAGCAGCACCAGGGGGCGAAACACCGGGGAGCTGTTTTTT.